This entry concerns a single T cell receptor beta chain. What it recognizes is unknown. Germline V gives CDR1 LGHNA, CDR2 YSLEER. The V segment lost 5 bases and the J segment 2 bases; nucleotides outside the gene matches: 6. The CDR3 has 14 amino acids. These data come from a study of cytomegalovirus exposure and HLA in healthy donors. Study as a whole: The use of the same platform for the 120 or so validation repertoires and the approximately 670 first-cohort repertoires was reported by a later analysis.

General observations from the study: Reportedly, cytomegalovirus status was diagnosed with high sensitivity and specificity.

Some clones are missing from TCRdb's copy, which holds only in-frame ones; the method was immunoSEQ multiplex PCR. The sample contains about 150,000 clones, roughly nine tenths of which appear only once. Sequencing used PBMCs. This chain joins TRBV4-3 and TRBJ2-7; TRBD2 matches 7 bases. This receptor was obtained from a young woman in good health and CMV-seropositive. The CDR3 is CASSSGTKTYEQYF. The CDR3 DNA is TGCGCCAGCAGCTCCGGGACTAAAACCTACGAGCAGTACTTC.